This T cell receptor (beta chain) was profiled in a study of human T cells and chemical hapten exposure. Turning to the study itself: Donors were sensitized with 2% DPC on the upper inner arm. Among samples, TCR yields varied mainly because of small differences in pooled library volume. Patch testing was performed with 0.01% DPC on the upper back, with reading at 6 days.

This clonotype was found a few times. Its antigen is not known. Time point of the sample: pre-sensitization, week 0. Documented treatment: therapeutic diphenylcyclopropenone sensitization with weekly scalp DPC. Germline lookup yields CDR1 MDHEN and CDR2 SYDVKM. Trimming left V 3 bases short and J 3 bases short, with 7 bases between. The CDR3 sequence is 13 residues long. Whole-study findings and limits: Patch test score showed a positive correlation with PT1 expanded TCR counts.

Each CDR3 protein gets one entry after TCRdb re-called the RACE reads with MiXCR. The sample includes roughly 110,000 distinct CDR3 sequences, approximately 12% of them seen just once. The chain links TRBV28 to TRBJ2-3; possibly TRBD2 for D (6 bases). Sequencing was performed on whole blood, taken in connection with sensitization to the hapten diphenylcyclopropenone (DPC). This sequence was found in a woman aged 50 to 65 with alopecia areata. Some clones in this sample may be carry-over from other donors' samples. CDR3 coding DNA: TGTGCCAGCAGTTTGGGACTGACAGATACGCAGTATTTT. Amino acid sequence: CASSLGLTDTQYF.